The 13 T cell receptor beta chains below come from one sample, sequenced in a study of OX40 agonist ivuxolimab in advanced cancers. The table came from immunoSEQ multiplex PCR; TCRdb's copy has only in-frame clones and leaves some out. The sample yields about 90,000 clones, under 95% seen once. The input for sequencing was CD4+ or CD8+ T cells sorted from blood, taken in a trial of the OX40 agonist ivuxolimab. The receptors originated from an adult with an advanced solid tumor such as melanoma, head and neck, liver or kidney cancer.

The V call is TRBV5-6, the J call TRBJ2-4; no clear D. Trimming stripped 3 bases from V and 0 bases from J, with 10 bases between. Per the germline V gene, CDR1 is SGHDT and CDR2 is YYEEEE. CDR3 size: 15 residues. Here the CDR3 DNA reads TGTGCCAGCAGCTCGGCCGGATTAGCCAAAAACATTCAGTACTTC. As protein: CASSSAGLAKNIQYF.

The chain links TRBV27 to TRBJ2-1, with 9 bases aligning to TRBD1. Germline V gene lookup returns CDR1 MNHEY and CDR2 SMNVEV (reference sequence). The CDR3 length is 13 residues. Losses at the gene ends were 5 bases for V and 8 bases for J; bases not matched to a gene: 4. CDR3 amino acids: CASSLDRGHEQFF. The CDR3 DNA reads as TGTGCCAGCAGTCTGGACAGGGGTCATGAGCAGTTCTTC.

The DNA for the CDR3 is TGTGCCAGCAGCACTCGGACACACCCAGTGGGCAATCAGCCCCAGCATTTT. Encoded protein: CASSTRTHPVGNQPQHF. This chain uses TRBV21-1 with TRBJ1-5; TRBD1, the table's D call, was not compared with the DNA. TRBV21-1 is termed a pseudogene. This CDR3 has 17 amino acids.

J is TRBJ2-7 and V is TRBV2; 8 nucleotides line up with TRBD1. Germline CDR1 reads SNHLY; CDR2 reads FYNNEI. The CDR3 totals 11 residues. Trimming at V came to 7 bases and at J to 6 bases, leaving 2 bases not matched to a gene. CDR3 protein: CASNDRGEQYF. The DNA for the CDR3 is TGTGCCAGCAATGACAGGGGCGAGCAGTACTTC.

CDR3 sequence (DNA): TGCGCCAGCAGCTTGGGTGGGACCTACCAAGAGACCCAGTACTTC. Translation: CASSLGGTYQETQYF. V and J are TRBV5-1 and TRBJ2-5; either TRBD1 or TRBD2 may fit D (5 bases each). Trimming stripped 0 bases from V and 0 bases from J, with 9 bases between. Looked up from germline, CDR1 is SGHRS and CDR2 is YFSETQ. The CDR3 is 15 amino acids.

This chain connects TRBV28 to TRBJ1-5; D gene ambiguous. This CDR3 is 17 amino acids long. Trimming took 1 base from V and 2 from J, leaving 15 bases between them. Germline V lookup: CDR1 MDHEN, CDR2 SYDVKM. This CDR3 is CASSLFLGVGGNQPQHF. In nucleotides, the CDR3 is TGTGCCAGCAGTTTATTCCTCGGGGTCGGTGGCAATCAGCCCCAGCATTTT. Looking up the rest from reference TRBV28 and TRBJ1-5 gives the full variable domain: DVKVTQSSRYLVKRTGEKVFLECVQDMDHENMFWYRQDPGLGLRLIYFSYDVKMKEKGDIPEGYSVSREKKERFSLILESASTNQTSMYLCASSLFLGVGGNQPQHFGDGTRLSIL.

The chain couples TRBV5-1 to TRBJ1-4, with D maybe TRBD1 (5 bases). The CDR3 extends over 14 amino acids. V dropped 3 bases and J dropped 3 bases, with 9 bases sitting between them. Germline CDR1 and CDR2: SGHRS and YFSETQ. The CDR3 DNA is TGCGCCAGCAGCTCCGTAGGGGCTAATGAAAAACTGTTTTTT. It specifies CASSSVGANEKLFF.

V gene TRBV9 combines with J gene TRBJ2-1, with D uncertain. The CDR3 totals 17 residues. The V and J ends lost 0 bases and 0 bases respectively, with 13 bases between them. Germline lookup yields CDR1 SGDLS and CDR2 YYNGEE. CDR3 nucleotide sequence: TGTGCCAGCAGCGTAGGGGGTGGGTCTCTCTCCTACAATGAGCAGTTCTTC. This encodes CASSVGGGSLSYNEQFF.

The V call is TRBV7-2, the J call TRBJ2-7; 8 bases align to TRBD2. V shed 0 bases and J 3 bases; nucleotides not matched to a gene: 4. The germline gives CDR1 SGHTA, CDR2 FQGNSA. The CDR3 runs to 15 residues. For the CDR3, the DNA is TGTGCCAGCAGCTTAGCCGGGACTAGGGGCTACGAGCAGTACTTC. Translating it yields CASSLAGTRGYEQYF.

V and J are TRBV11-2 and TRBJ2-3, with D possibly being TRBD1 (5 bases). Trimming pared 2 bases from V and 0 bases from J, leaving 18 bases between. Germline CDR1 reads SGHAT; CDR2 reads FQNNGV. The CDR3 loop spans 18 amino acids. CDR3 sequence (DNA): TGTGCCAGCAGCTTAACCAGGGCCCTACTGTATAGCACAGATACGCAGTATTTT. It codes for CASSLTRALLYSTDTQYF.

This chain joins TRBV7-3 and TRBJ2-3; TRBD1 matches 10 bases. Germline loops: CDR1 SGHTA, CDR2 FQGTGA. With V trimmed by 6 bases and J by 2 bases, 5 bases remained unmatched. The CDR3 has 15 amino acids. CDR3 DNA sequence: TGTGCCAGCAGTCGGGGACAGGGGAACACAGATACGCAGTATTTT. As protein: CASSRGQGNTDTQYF. The full variable domain, rest sourced from reference TRBV7-3 and TRBJ2-3, is GAGVSQTPSNKVTEKGKYVELRCDPISGHTALYWYRQSLGQGPEFLIYFQGTGAADDSGLPNDRFFAVRPEGSVSTLKIQRTERGDSAVYLCASSRGQGNTDTQYFGPGTRLTVL.

The rearrangement links TRBV18 to TRBJ2-2, with 10 bases identical to TRBD1. The CDR3 length is 16 residues. Per the germline V gene, CDR1 is KGHSH and CDR2 is LQKENI. The ends lost 3 bases at V and 6 bases at J; junction bases unmatched: 7. In nucleotides, the CDR3 is TGTGCCAGCTCACCGCGACGGGACAGGGGTCCCGGGGAGCTGTTTTTT. Translation: CASSPRRDRGPGELFF.

CDR3 in DNA: TGTGCCAGCAGCTTTCCGTCCGCTAGCGGAGGGAAGTTCTTC. Protein product: CASSFPSASGGKFF. The chain employs TRBV5-4 and TRBJ2-1; 7 positions match TRBD2. Looked up from germline, CDR1 is SGHNT and CDR2 is YYREEE (reference sequence). The CDR3 is made up of 14 amino acids. With V trimmed by 2 bases and J by 14 bases, 13 bases remained unmatched.